These T cell receptor beta chains were read from a single sample in a study of blood T cell repertoires in COVID-19. Sequenced by immunoSEQ multiplex PCR; TCRdb stores in-frame clones only, minus some. The sample includes about 250,000 clones, approximately 84% seen only once; the top ten take about 4.2%. Sequencing was carried out using peripheral blood. The receptors were sampled from a man in his fifties with active or convalescent COVID-19. Both conserved end residues are part of each CDR3. A D gene is named only where the DNA matches it firmly. The size of a clone is reported for some rows only, either as once, few or many, or as a class for expanded clones.

.	TRBV7-2	TRBJ1-1	.	TGTGCCAGCAGCTTAGCGCTATCCCCCGAAGCTTTCTTT	CASSLALSPEAFF
.	TRBV6-1	TRBJ2-5	.	TGTGCCAGCAGTGAAATTAGAGGGATAGGAGAGACCCAGTACTTC	CASSEIRGIGETQYF
TRBD1	TRBV19	TRBJ1-1	few	TGTGCCAGTCGGAGGGGGCAAGACACTGAAGCTTTCTTT	CASRRGQDTEAFF
.	TRBV9	TRBJ2-5	.	TGTGCCAGCAGCGTAGTCCCGGGGAGCCAAGAGACCCAGTACTTC	CASSVVPGSQETQYF
TRBD1	TRBV27	TRBJ1-2	.	TGTGCCAGCAGTAGGGGACAGGGGTATGGCTACACCTTC	CASSRGQGYGYTF
TRBD1	TRBV2	TRBJ1-1	.	TGTGCCAGCATGCTGGAGACAGGGAGTGCGGCTTTCTTT	CASMLETGSAAFF
.	TRBV5-1	TRBJ1-1	.	TGCGCCAGCAGCGGAGGGGGGGCGGTTACTGAAGCTTTCTTT	CASSGGGAVTEAFF
TRBD1	TRBV15	TRBJ1-5	.	TGTGCCACCAGCAGAGGGACAGGGTTTCAGCCCCAGCATTTT	CATSRGTGFQPQHF
.	TRBV6-1	TRBJ1-1	.	TGTGCCAGCAGTGAAGCGGTGTTCTACAACACTGAAGCTTTCTTT	CASSEAVFYNTEAFF
.	TRBV27	TRBJ2-1	.	TGTGCCAGCAGACGAGATCGGTCATCCAATGAGCAGTTCTTC	CASRRDRSSNEQFF